This T cell receptor beta chain was identified during a study of T cells in Graves' hyperthyroidism and ophthalmopathy. The wider study: Peripheral blood was collected at initial diagnosis, before any treatment. General study points: Stable hyperthyroidism was told apart from ophthalmopathy by a model built on 13 V-J features.

Diagnoses were established using clinical symptoms, serum thyroxine and TRAb, thyroid ultrasound and orbital computed tomography. The PBMCs were taken from more than 8 ml of fresh peripheral blood. The CDR3 is made up of 13 amino acids. Germline CDR1 reads ENHRY; CDR2 reads SYGVKD. The germline V and J ends were trimmed by 6 bases and 0 bases, with 8 bases remaining between them. TCR beta CDR3 sequences were amplified from RNA transcripts. With the HTBI primer set, the TCR CDR3 went through a first round of RT-PCR. TCRdb passed the multiplex PCR reads through MiXCR, listing each CDR3 protein once. The sample lists about 760,000 distinct CDR3 sequences; about 35% were seen once. Concerning this clonotype itself: The antigen is not known.

V usage is TRBV10-3 and J usage is TRBJ1-2; D is possibly TRBD1 (5 bases). The TCR comes from a woman in her 40s with Graves' hyperthyroidism. The sample comprised blood. The CDR3 sequence: CAISEQANYGYTF. The CDR3 DNA follows: TGTGCCATCAGCGAACAGGCTAACTATGGCTACACCTTC.